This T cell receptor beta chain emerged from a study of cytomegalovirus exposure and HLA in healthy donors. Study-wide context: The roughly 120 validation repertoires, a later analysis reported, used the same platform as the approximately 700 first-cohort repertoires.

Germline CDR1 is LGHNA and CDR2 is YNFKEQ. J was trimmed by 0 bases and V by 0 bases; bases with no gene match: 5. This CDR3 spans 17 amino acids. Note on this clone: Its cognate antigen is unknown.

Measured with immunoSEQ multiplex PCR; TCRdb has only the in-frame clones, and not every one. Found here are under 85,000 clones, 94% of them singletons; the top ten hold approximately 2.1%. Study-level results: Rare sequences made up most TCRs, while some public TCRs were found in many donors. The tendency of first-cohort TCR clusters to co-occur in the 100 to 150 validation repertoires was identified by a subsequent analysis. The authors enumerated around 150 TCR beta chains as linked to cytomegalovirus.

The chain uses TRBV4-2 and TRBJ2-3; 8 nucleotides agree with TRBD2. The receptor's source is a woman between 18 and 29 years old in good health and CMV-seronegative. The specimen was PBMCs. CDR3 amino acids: CASSQEPSGGSTDTQYF. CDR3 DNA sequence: TGTGCCAGCAGCCAAGAACCCAGCGGGGGTAGCACAGATACGCAGTATTTT.